What follows is one T cell receptor beta chain and its context. These data belong to a study of T cell responses to AZD1222 COVID-19 vaccine. Trimming stripped 1 base from V and 5 bases from J, with 10 bases between. The CDR3 covers 15 residues. CDR1 and CDR2 (germline): SGHDT, YYEEEE. Repertoires were generated with immunoSEQ multiplex PCR, while TCRdb's copy carries only in-frame clones and drops some. The repertoire holds about 130,000 clones, with about 90% as singletons. Specimen: peripheral blood, collected on day 0 of AZD1222 vaccination. V usage is TRBV5-6 and J usage is TRBJ1-6; no reliable D call. The receptor comes from an adult in good health. The CDR3: CASSLSLGDNSPLHF. Written as DNA, the CDR3 is TGTGCCAGCAGCTTGAGTCTGGGAGATAATTCACCCCTCCACTTT. The complete variable domain, with remaining parts taken from reference TRBV5-6 and TRBJ1-6, reads DAGVTQSPTHLIKTRGQQVTLRCSPKSGHDTVSWYQQALGQGPQFIFQYYEEEERQRGNFPDRFSGHQFPNYSSELNVNALLLGDSALYLCASSLSLGDNSPLHFGNGTRLTVT.